A single sample gave rise to the 2 T cell receptor beta chains below, sequenced in a study of tissue T cells after allogeneic stem cell transplantation. Time point in this sample: mouse harvest day 7 after allogeneic transplant. The graft held 10^6 splenic CD5+ T cells and 10^7 T-cell-depleted bone marrow cells. The protocol was immunoSEQ multiplex PCR, while the TCRdb copy is restricted to in-frame clones and leaves out a portion. The sample lists around 6,300 clones; around two fifths were seen once. Sequencing used skin. The receptor source for this set is a female BALB/c mouse given C57BL/6 T cells with graft-versus-host disease after an allogeneic hematopoietic cell transplant.

Regarding this clone: Gene names follow the mouse nomenclature. From the germline J gene comes the end of the CDR3, since the read stops 1 residue before it. The V and J genes are TRBV23 and TRBJ1-5. The CDR3 loop spans 12 amino acids. Germline lookup yields CDR1 KGHTA and CDR2 FQNQQP. CDR3 DNA (partial): TGCTCCAGCAGGAATAACAACCAGGCTCCGCTT. As protein: CSSRNNNQAPL. The entire CDR3 reads CSSRNNNQAPLF.

As to this clone: Gene names are mouse gene names. The CDR3 DNA, read in part, is TGTGCCAGCGGTGAGGGGGGTGGGGCTGAGCAGTTC. This sequence encodes CASGEGGGAEQF. The full CDR3 is CASGEGGGAEQFF. This rearrangement joins TRBV13-2 to TRBJ2-1, with D possibly matching TRBD2 (6 bases). The CDR3 is cut off 1 residue early in the read; its end comes from the germline J gene. CDR3 length: 13 amino acids. The ends were cut back, 2 bases at V and 7 bases at J, with 10 bases in the middle. CDR1 and CDR2 from the germline V gene are NNHNN and SYGAGS (reference sequence).